This TCR beta chain was identified in a study of cytomegalovirus exposure and HLA in healthy donors. The overall study: Earlier findings included about 120 million unique TCR beta sequences obtained from about 170 million T cells. Study results and caveats: TCR sequences were mostly rare, though some public TCRs occurred in many donors. An ancestry cluster, one associated with Asian ancestry, reportedly showed fewer N-insertions than the approximately 650-donor mean in a later analysis. A few V segments could not be told apart, such as TRBV6-2 and TRBV6-3, and were left out.

Regarding this clone: What it recognizes is unknown.

CDR3 length: 13 amino acids. Trimming cost V 6 bases and J 5 bases, with 14 bases left between them. Looked up from germline, CDR1 is MNHEY and CDR2 is SVGAGI. The study ran its PCR with 60 Vbeta and 13 Jbeta primers. Clones were sequenced by immunoSEQ multiplex PCR, and TCRdb holds only the in-frame ones, with some missing. In the table there are about 170,000 clones, almost 80% of which are singletons. The sample comprised PBMCs. This chain connects TRBV6-5 to TRBJ2-7; TRBD2 might be the D (5 bases). This receptor was obtained from a man aged 35 to 55 in good health and CMV-seropositive. CDR3 DNA: TGTGCCAGCAGCCGAGTCGACTATCACGAGCAGTACTTC. This sequence encodes CASSRVDYHEQYF.